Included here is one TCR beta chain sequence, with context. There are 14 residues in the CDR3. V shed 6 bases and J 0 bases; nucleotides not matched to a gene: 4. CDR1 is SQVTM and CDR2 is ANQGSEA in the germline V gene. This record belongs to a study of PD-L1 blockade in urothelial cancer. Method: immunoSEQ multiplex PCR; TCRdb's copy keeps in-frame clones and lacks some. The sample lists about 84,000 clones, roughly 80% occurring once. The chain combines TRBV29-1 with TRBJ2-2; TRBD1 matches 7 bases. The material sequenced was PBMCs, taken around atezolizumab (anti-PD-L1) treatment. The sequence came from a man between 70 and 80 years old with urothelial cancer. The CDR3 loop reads CSVGQAANTGELFF. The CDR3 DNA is TGCAGCGTCGGACAGGCCGCGAACACCGGGGAGCTGTTTTTT.